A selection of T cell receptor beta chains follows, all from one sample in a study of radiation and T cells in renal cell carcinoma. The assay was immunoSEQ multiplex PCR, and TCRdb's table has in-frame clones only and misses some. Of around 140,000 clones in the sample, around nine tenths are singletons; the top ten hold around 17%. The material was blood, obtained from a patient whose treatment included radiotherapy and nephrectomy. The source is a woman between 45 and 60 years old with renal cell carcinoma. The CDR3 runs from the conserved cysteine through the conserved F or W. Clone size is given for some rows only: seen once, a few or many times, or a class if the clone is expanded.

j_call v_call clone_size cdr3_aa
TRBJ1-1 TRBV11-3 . CASSKTGKNTEAFF
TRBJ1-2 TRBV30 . CAWTGYNYGYTF
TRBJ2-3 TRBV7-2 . CASGLAGVWDTQYF
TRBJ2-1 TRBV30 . CAWTSGRAQFF
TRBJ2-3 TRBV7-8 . CATSGRLGLAGATDTQYF
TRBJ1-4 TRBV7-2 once CASSSMGANEKLFF
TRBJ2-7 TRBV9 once CASSAAESQTYEQYF
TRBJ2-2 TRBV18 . CASSLEQGLNTGELFF
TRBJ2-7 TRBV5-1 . CASSLEYGQVVGYEQYF
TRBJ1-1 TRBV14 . CASSQENQGTEAFF
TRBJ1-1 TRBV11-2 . CASSLQGYTEAFF
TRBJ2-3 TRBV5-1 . CASSLEGELGTDTQYF
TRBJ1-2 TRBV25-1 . CASSRTGNGYTF
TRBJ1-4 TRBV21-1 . CASNSRDRGANEKLFF
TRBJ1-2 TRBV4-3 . CASSRVEGGRGNYGYTF
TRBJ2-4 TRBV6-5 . CASSPTGWMNIQYF
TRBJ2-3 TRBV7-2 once CASSSTGAEGTDTQYF
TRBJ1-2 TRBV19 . CASAGGIGYTF
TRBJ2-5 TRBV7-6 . CASSLVLPSGQETQYF